The 10 T cell receptor beta chains given below trace back to one sample, sequenced in a study of neoadjuvant anti-PD-1 for oral cavity cancer. Generated by immunoSEQ multiplex PCR, the TCRdb table keeps only in-frame clones and is missing some. In the table there are roughly 15,000 clones, 60% to 70% of which are singletons. Specimen: PBMCs, collected before nivolumab (anti-PD-1) treatment. Source of these receptors: a person aged 40-85 years with oral cavity squamous cell carcinoma.

The chain is built from TRBV28 and TRBJ1-5; D not resolved. Germline V gene data show CDR1 as MDHEN and CDR2 as SYDVKM. The CDR3 sequence is 15 residues long. V dropped 1 base and J dropped 3 bases, with 10 bases sitting between them. The CDR3 DNA reads TGTGCCAGCAGTTTATCAGGAGGAAACAATCAGCCCCAGCATTTT. Protein sequence: CASSLSGGNNQPQHF.

The V gene is TRBV11-2, the J gene TRBJ1-1, with D possibly being TRBD1 (6 bases). CDR1 and CDR2 from the germline V gene are SGHAT and FQNNGV. V lost 1 base and J lost 3, with 9 bases in between. The length of the CDR3 is 14 residues. The CDR3 spells CASSLGQGYTEAFF. The CDR3 DNA reads as TGTGCCAGCAGCTTAGGCCAGGGGTACACTGAAGCTTTCTTT. The entire variable domain, with the rest obtained from reference TRBV11-2 and TRBJ1-1, is as follows: EAGVAQSPRYKIIEKRQSVAFWCNPISGHATLYWYQQILGQGPKLLIQFQNNGVVDDSQLPKDRFSAERLKGVDSTLKIQPAKLEDSAVYLCASSLGQGYTEAFFGQGTRLTVV.

The chain uses TRBV6-5 and TRBJ2-7, with 7 bases that match TRBD1. V trimming: 10 bases; J trimming: 6 bases; junction bases outside the gene matches: 6. There are 11 residues in the CDR3. The germline V gene has CDR1 MNHEY and CDR2 SVGAGI. The chain's CDR3 is CATRQGGEQYF. The CDR3 coding sequence is TGTGCCACCCGACAGGGTGGCGAGCAGTACTTC.

The V call is TRBV6-1, the J call TRBJ1-2; a possible D gene is TRBD1 (5 bases). V lost 2 bases and J lost 0, with 13 bases in between. Per the germline V gene, CDR1 is MNHNS and CDR2 is SASEGT. This CDR3 region has 16 residues. The chain's CDR3 is CASSEQGTLANYGYTF. The CDR3 DNA follows: TGTGCCAGCAGTGAACAGGGTACTTTGGCTAACTATGGCTACACCTTC.

The chain couples TRBV27 to TRBJ2-1, with D tentatively TRBD2 (5 bases). The V gene's germline CDR1 is MNHEY and CDR2 SMNVEV (reference sequence). The ends were cut back, 3 bases at V and 5 bases at J, with 11 bases in the middle. The length of the CDR3 is 14 residues. CDR3 coding DNA: TGTGCCAGCAGTTTCCAAGGGCGGGACAATGAGCAGTTCTTC. Residues: CASSFQGRDNEQFF.

V is TRBV6-6 and J is TRBJ2-7; maybe TRBD2 (5 bases). V lost 2 bases to trimming and J lost 6 bases, with 5 bases between them. CDR1 MNHNY and CDR2 SVGAGI come from the germline V gene (reference sequence). CDR3 size: 11 residues. This CDR3 reads CASSYGSEQYF. The CDR3 bases are TGTGCCAGCAGTTACGGGAGCGAGCAGTACTTC.

In nucleotides, the CDR3 is TGTGCCAGCTCACCTAATAGGCGGGGGGCGCCCACAGATACGCAGTATTTT. This codes for CASSPNRRGAPTDTQYF. This chain joins TRBV18 and TRBJ2-3; 8 nucleotides line up with TRBD2. This CDR3 is built from 17 residues. Germline CDR1 reads KGHSH; CDR2 reads LQKENI. V was pared by 3 bases and J by 2 bases, with 10 bases of the junction left unmatched.

This clone was found a few times. The rearrangement joins TRBV7-2 to TRBJ2-3; D unresolved. Germline CDR1 SGHTA, CDR2 FQGNSA. V lost 4 bases and J lost 2, with 7 bases in between. The CDR3 has 13 amino acids. The DNA for the CDR3 is TGTGCCAGCAGCTCTGGAAACACAGATACGCAGTATTTT. This encodes CASSSGNTDTQYF.

This clone was counted between two and nine times. The chain employs TRBV6-1 and TRBJ1-3; the D gene is possibly TRBD1 (6 bases). V dropped 6 bases and J dropped 2 bases, with 11 bases sitting between them. The CDR3 has 14 amino acids. The germline V gene encodes CDR1 MNHNS and CDR2 SASEGT. CDR3 protein: CASRPQGTGNTIYF. DNA of the CDR3: TGTGCCAGCAGACCTCAGGGGACTGGAAACACCATATATTTT.

The V and J genes are TRBV2 and TRBJ1-4; D uncertain. The CDR3 sequence is 18 residues long. Deletions cut 0 bases from V and 6 bases from J, with 20 bases between. Germline CDR1 and CDR2: SNHLY and FYNNEI. The CDR3 sequence: CASSEAPGFDRVDEKLFF. In nucleotides, the CDR3 is TGTGCCAGCAGTGAAGCGCCGGGCTTCGATAGGGTCGATGAAAAACTGTTTTTT.